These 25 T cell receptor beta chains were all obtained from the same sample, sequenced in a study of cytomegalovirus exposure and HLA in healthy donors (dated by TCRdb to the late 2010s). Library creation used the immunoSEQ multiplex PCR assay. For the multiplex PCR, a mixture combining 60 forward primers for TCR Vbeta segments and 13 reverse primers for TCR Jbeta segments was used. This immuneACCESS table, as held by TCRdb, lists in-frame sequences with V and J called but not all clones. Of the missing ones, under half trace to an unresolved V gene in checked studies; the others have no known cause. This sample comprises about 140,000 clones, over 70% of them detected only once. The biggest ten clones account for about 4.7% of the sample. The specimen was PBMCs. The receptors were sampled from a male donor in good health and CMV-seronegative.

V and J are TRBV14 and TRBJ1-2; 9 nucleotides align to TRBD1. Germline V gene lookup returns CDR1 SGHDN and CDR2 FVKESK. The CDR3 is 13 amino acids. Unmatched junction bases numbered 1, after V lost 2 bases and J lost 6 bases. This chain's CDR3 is CASSQRQGDGYTF. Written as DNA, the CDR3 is TGTGCCAGCAGCCAAAGACAGGGGGATGGCTACACCTTC.

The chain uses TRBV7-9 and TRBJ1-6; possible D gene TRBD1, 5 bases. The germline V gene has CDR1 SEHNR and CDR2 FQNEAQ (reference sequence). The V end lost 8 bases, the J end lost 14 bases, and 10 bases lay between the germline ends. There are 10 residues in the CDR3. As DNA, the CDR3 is TGTGCCAGCGGAGGGGAGACCCTCCACTTT. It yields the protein CASGGETLHF.

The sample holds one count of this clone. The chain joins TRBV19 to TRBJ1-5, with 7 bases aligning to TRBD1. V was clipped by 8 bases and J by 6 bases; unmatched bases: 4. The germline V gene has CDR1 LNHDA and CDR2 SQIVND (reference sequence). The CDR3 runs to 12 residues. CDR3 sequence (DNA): TGTGCCAGTGGGTCAGGGGGTCAGCCCCAGCATTTT. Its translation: CASGSGGQPQHF.

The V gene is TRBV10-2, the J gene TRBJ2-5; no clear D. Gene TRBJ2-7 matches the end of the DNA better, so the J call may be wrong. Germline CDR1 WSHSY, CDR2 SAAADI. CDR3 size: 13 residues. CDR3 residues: CASSPHFGDEQYF. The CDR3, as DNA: TGCGCCAGCAGTCCACACTTTGGAGACGAGCAGTACTTC.

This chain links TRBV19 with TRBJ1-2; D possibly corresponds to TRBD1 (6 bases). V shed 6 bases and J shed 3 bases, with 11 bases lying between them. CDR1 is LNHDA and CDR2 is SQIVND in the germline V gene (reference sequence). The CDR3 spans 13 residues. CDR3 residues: CASRASGDYGYTF. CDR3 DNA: TGTGCCAGTAGAGCGTCAGGGGACTATGGCTACACCTTC.

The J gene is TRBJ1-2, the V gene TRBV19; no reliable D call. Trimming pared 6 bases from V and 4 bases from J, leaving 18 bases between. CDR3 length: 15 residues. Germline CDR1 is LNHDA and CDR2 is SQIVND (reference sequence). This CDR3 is CASSPLEHRSYGYTF. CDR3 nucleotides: TGTGCCAGTAGCCCACTGGAGCACCGCAGCTATGGCTACACCTTC.

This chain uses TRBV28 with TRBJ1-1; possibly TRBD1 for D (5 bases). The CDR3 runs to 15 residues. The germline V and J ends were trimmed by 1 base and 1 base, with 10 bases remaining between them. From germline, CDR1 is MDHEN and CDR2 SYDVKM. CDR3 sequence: CASSLYGGTNTEAFF. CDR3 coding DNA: TGTGCCAGCAGTTTATATGGGGGGACGAACACTGAAGCTTTCTTT.

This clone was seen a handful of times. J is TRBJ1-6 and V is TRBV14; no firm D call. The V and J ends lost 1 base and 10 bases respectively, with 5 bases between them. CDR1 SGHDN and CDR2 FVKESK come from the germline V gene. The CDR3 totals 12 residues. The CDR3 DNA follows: TGTGCCAGCAGCCAAGTACTATCACCCCTCCACTTT. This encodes CASSQVLSPLHF.

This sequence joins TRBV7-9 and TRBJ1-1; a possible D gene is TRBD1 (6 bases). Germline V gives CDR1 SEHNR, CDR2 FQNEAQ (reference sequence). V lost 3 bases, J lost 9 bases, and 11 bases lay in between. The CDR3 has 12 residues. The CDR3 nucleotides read TGTGCCAGCAGCTTGGGGGCACGGCAAGCTTTCTTT. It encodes CASSLGARQAFF.

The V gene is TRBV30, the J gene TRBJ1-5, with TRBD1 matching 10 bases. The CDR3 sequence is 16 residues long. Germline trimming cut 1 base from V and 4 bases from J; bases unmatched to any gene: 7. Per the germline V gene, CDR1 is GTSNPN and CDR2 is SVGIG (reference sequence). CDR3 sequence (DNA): TGTGCCTGGAGTGGGCGGACAGGGGGGTCTAATCAGCCCCAGCATTTT. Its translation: CAWSGRTGGSNQPQHF.

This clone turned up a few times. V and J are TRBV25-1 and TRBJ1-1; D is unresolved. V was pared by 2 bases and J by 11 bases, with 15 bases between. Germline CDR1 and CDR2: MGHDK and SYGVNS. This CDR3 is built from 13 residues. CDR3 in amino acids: CASSEAGEGFAFF. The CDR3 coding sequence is TGTGCCAGCAGTGAAGCCGGTGAGGGCTTTGCTTTCTTT.

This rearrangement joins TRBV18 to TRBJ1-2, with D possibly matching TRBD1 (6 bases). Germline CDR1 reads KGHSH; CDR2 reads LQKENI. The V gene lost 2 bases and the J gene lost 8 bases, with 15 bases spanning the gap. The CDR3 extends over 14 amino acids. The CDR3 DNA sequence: TGTGCCAGCTCACCATCCAGGGGCTTCGAAGGCTACACCTTC. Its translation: CASSPSRGFEGYTF.

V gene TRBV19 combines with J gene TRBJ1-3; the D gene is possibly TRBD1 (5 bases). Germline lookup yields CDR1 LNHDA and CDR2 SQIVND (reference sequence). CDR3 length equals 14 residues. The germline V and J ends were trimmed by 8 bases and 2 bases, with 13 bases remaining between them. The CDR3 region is CASLWGGTGNTIYF. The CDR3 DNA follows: TGTGCCAGTCTCTGGGGCGGAACTGGAAACACCATATATTTT.

The CDR3, as DNA: TGTGCCAGCATCGCCGGGATAGTGGGCTACACCTTC. This translates into CASIAGIVGYTF. The chain couples TRBV6-6 to TRBJ1-2, with D hard to call. Trimming pared 7 bases from V and 8 bases from J, leaving 14 bases between. The germline V gene encodes CDR1 MNHNY and CDR2 SVGAGI (reference sequence). CDR3 length: 12 residues.

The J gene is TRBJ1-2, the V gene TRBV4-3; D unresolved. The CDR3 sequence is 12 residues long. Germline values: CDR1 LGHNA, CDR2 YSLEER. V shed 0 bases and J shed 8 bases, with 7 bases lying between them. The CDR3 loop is CASSQEAGGYTF. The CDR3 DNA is TGCGCCAGCAGCCAAGAGGCAGGCGGCTACACCTTC.

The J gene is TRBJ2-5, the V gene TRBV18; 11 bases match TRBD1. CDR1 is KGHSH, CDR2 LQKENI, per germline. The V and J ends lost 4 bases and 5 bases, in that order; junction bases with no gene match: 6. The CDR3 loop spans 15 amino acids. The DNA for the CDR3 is TGTGCCAGCTCACGTGGGACAGGGGGAAGCGAGACCCAGTACTTC. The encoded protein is CASSRGTGGSETQYF.

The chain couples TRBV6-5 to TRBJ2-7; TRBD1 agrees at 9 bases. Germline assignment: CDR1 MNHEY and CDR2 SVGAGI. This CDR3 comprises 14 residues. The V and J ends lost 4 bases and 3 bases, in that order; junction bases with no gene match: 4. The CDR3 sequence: CASSLTGGFYEQYF. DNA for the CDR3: TGTGCCAGCAGTTTGACAGGGGGATTCTACGAGCAGTACTTC.

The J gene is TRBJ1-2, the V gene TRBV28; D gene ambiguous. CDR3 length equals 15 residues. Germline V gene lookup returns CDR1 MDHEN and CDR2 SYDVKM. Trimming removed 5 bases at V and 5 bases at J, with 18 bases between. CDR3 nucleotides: TGTGCCAGCAGTAAAAGTCCGGCCAGGCTTTATGGCTACACCTTC. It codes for CASSKSPARLYGYTF.

CDR3 sequence (DNA): TGTGCCAGCAGCCTCTCCGGGGATTACGAGCAGTACTTC. It translates to CASSLSGDYEQYF. The chain carries TRBV7-7 and TRBJ2-7; maybe TRBD2 (5 bases). Trimming took off 5 bases at V and 4 bases at J, with 12 bases between the two ends. CDR1 is SSHAT, CDR2 FNYEAQ, per germline (reference sequence). This CDR3 is 13 amino acids long.

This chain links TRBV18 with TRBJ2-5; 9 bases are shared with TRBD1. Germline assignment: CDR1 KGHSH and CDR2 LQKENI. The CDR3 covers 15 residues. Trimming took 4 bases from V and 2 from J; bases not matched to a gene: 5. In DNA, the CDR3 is TGTGCCAGCTCACTAACGACAGGGGGGCAAGAGACCCAGTACTTC. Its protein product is CASSLTTGGQETQYF. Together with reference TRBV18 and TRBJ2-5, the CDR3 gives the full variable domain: NAGVMQNPRHLVRRRGQEARLRCSPMKGHSHVYWYRQLPEEGLKFMVYLQKENIIDESGMPKERFSAEFPKEGPSILRIQQVVRGDSAAYFCASSLTTGGQETQYFGPGTRLLVL.

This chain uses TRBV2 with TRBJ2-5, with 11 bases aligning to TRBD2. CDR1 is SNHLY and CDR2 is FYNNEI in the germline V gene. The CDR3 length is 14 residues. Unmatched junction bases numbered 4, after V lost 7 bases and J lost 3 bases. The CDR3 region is CASNRLAGKETQYF. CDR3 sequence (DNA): TGTGCCAGCAATAGACTAGCGGGGAAAGAGACCCAGTACTTC.

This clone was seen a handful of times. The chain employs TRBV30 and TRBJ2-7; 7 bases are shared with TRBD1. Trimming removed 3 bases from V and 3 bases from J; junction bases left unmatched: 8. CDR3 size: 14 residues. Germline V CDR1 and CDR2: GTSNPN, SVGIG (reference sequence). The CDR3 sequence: CAWSPEQGNYEQYF. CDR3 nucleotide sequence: TGTGCCTGGAGCCCGGAACAGGGGAACTACGAGCAGTACTTC.

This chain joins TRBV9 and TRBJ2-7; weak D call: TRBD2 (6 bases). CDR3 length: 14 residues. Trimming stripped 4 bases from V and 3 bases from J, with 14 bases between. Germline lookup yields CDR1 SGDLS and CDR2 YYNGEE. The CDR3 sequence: CASSLGLQGYEQYF. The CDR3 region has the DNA TGTGCCAGCAGCTTGGGACTTCAAGGCTACGAGCAGTACTTC. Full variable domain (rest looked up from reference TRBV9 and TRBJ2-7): DSGVTQTPKHLITATGQRVTLRCSPRSGDLSVYWYQQSLDQGLQFLIQYYNGEERAKGNILERFSAQQFPDLHSELNLSSLELGDSALYFCASSLGLQGYEQYFGPGTRLTVT.

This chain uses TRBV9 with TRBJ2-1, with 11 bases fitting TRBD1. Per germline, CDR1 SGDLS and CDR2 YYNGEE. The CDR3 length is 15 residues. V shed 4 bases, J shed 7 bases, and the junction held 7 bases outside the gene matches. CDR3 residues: CASSPGTGGGNEQFF. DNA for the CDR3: TGTGCCAGCAGCCCTGGGACAGGGGGTGGAAATGAGCAGTTCTTC.

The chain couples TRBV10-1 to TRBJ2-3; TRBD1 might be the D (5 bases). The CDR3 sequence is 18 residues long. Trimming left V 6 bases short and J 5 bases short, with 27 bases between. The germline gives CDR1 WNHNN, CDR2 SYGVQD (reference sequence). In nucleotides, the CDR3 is TGCGCCAGCAGGCAGGACACTCCGGGCCCACCTTTTCGAGATACGCAGTATTTT. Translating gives CASRQDTPGPPFRDTQYF.